This T cell receptor beta chain originates from a study of T-cell memory formation after mild COVID-19. Each CDR3 protein gets one entry after TCRdb re-called the 5' RACE reads with MiXCR. This sample carries fewer than 350,000 distinct CDR3 sequences, around a sixth of them seen once, and the ten largest clones take 20% to 25%. CDR1 and CDR2 (germline): SGHRS, YFSETQ. With 0 bases clipped from V and 2 bases from J, the junction kept 8 bases outside the gene matches. There are 17 residues in the CDR3. The material sequenced was PBMCs or a T cell subset sorted from them (not recorded which). This chain connects TRBV5-1 to TRBJ2-7, with TRBD2 matching 10 bases. This TCR was sampled from a young man who had mild COVID-19 (a few samples of this study predate the infection). Cell type and time point are not known. CDR3 bases: TGCGCCAGCAGCTTGGTGGGGAAAACTAGCGGGGCCTACGAGCAGTACGTC. Translating gives CASSLVGKTSGAYEQYV.